The 13 T cell receptor beta chains in this list originate from one sample, sequenced in a study of regulatory T cells in long-lasting Graves disease. Both iRepertoire HTBI primers and Arm-PCR of CDR3 regions were used to build the TCR beta libraries. TCRdb re-called the multiplex PCR reads through MiXCR, storing one row per CDR3 protein. The sample consists of roughly 500,000 distinct CDR3 sequences, more than 10% of them appearing once. Time point in this sample: newly diagnosed GD, antithyroid drugs for less than 3 months. TCR sequences were obtained from RNA taken from PBMCs. These data were also filed under a second study, of T cells in Graves' hyperthyroidism and ophthalmopathy.

The sequencing used peripheral blood mononuclear cells (PBMCs), collected at new diagnosis, from a patient treated with antithyroid drugs. These receptors all stem from a woman in her twenties or thirties with Graves disease.

Many counts were recorded for this clonotype. The chain couples TRBV30 to TRBJ2-1; D is unresolved. V lost 2 bases, J lost 2 bases, and 16 bases lay in between. The CDR3 spans 16 residues. The germline CDR1 and CDR2 sequences are GTSNPN and SVGIG (reference sequence). CDR3 DNA: TGTGCCTGGAGTTGGTTCGAAACCAGGCCCTACAATGAGCAGTTCTTC. It is translated as CAWSWFETRPYNEQFF.

This clonotype was seen repeatedly, ten times or more. The rearrangement joins TRBV29-1 to TRBJ1-1; tentatively, D is TRBD1 (5 bases). This CDR3 contains 13 residues. With 7 bases removed from V and 1 base from J, the gap between germline ends came to 13 bases. Germline CDR1 reads SQVTM; CDR2 reads ANQGSEA. CDR3 amino acids: CSGDDEGNTEAFF. The CDR3 DNA follows: TGCAGCGGGGACGACGAGGGGAACACTGAAGCTTTCTTT.

This clonotype occurred many times. V is TRBV5-4 and J is TRBJ2-7, with 7 positions matching TRBD2. The length of the CDR3 is 15 residues. The germline V gene encodes CDR1 SGHNT and CDR2 YYREEE (reference sequence). V gave up 2 bases and J gave up 6 bases; unmatched junction bases: 11. CDR3 sequence reads: CASSFQRGPLGEQYF. The DNA for the CDR3 is TGTGCCAGCAGCTTCCAGCGGGGACCTCTCGGCGAGCAGTACTTC.

The rearrangement uses TRBV7-2 and TRBJ1-1, with 8 positions matching TRBD1. The ends lost 1 base at V and 1 base at J; junction bases unmatched: 2. Germline values: CDR1 SGHTA, CDR2 FQGNSA. The CDR3 loop spans 15 amino acids. As DNA, the CDR3 is TGTGCCAGCAGCTTAGGCAGGGGGCAGAACACTGAAGCTTTCTTT. It codes for CASSLGRGQNTEAFF.

This clonotype has a handful of counts. This chain joins TRBV19 and TRBJ2-5; a weak D match, TRBD2 (6 bases). CDR1 and CDR2 (germline): LNHDA, SQIVND (reference sequence). Trimming removed 3 bases at V and 5 bases at J, with 19 bases between. The CDR3 covers 16 residues. DNA of the CDR3: TGTGCCAGTAGTATTTTAGGGCGGGCGGGGACCGAGACCCAGTACTTC. This sequence encodes CASSILGRAGTETQYF.

This clonotype was counted at least ten times. The chain links TRBV27 to TRBJ2-1; 9 bases line up with TRBD2. There are 15 residues in the CDR3. The V gene end was trimmed by 8 bases and the J gene end by 5 bases; junction bases not matched to a gene: 10. Germline V gene lookup returns CDR1 MNHEY and CDR2 SMNVEV (reference sequence). CDR3 in amino acids: CASSLRVAGDNEQFF. The CDR3 nucleotides read TGTGCCAGCTCCCTCCGAGTAGCGGGGGACAATGAGCAGTTCTTC.

This clonotype was observed many times. This sequence joins TRBV5-1 and TRBJ2-3; no clear D. The germline V and J ends were trimmed by 0 bases and 5 bases, with 7 bases remaining between them. The germline V gene encodes CDR1 SGHRS and CDR2 YFSETQ. There are 13 residues in the CDR3. The DNA of the CDR3 is TGCGCCAGCAGCTTGGATCGGGTAGATACGCAGTATTTT. This gives the protein CASSLDRVDTQYF.

This clonotype was recorded many times. The chain carries TRBV29-1 and TRBJ2-5; 8 bases fit TRBD2. CDR1 is SQVTM, CDR2 ANQGSEA, per germline. CDR3 length: 12 residues. Germline trimming cut 6 bases from V and 2 bases from J; bases unmatched to any gene: 2. The chain's CDR3 is CSVSSGQETQYF. In DNA form, the CDR3 reads TGCAGCGTCTCTAGCGGGCAAGAGACCCAGTACTTC.

At least ten counts were recorded for this clonotype. The chain employs TRBV13 and TRBJ1-3; D possibly corresponds to TRBD1 (5 bases). The V end was cut by 2 bases, the J end by 4 bases, with 9 bases between. Germline CDR1 and CDR2: PRHDT and FYEKMQ (reference sequence). The CDR3 runs to 14 residues. CDR3 protein: CASSLPGRGNTIYF. The CDR3 DNA sequence: TGTGCCAGCAGCTTACCAGGGAGGGGAAACACCATATATTTT.

This clonotype was detected ten times or more. The chain combines TRBV11-3 with TRBJ2-3; D perhaps matches TRBD2 (6 bases). Germline V gene sequence: CDR1 SGHNT, CDR2 YENEEA. The ends were cut back, 2 bases at V and 2 bases at J, with 8 bases in the middle. The CDR3 extends over 14 amino acids. CDR3 region: CASSLSSATDTQYF. CDR3 nucleotides: TGTGCCAGCAGCTTATCTAGCGCCACAGATACGCAGTATTTT.

This clonotype appeared many times. The chain has TRBV18 and TRBJ2-1; 10 bases are shared with TRBD1. This CDR3 has 15 residues. CDR1 and CDR2 from the germline V gene are KGHSH and LQKENI. With V trimmed by 2 bases and J by 7 bases, 5 bases remained unmatched. DNA of the CDR3: TGTGCCAGCTCACCAGGGACAGGGGTAAGAAATGAGCAGTTCTTC. Amino acids: CASSPGTGVRNEQFF. The full variable domain, with the rest looked up from reference TRBV18 and TRBJ2-1, is NAGVMQNPRHLVRRRGQEARLRCSPMKGHSHVYWYRQLPEEGLKFMVYLQKENIIDESGMPKERFSAEFPKEGPSILRIQQVVRGDSAAYFCASSPGTGVRNEQFFGPGTRLTVL.

This clonotype was seen at least ten times. The CDR3 nucleotides are TGTGCCAGCAGCTATAGCGGGTCTAGCACAGATACGCAGTATTTT. It translates to CASSYSGSSTDTQYF. The rearrangement links TRBV12-3 or TRBV12-4 to TRBJ2-3; TRBD2 aligns across 7 bases. V dropped 6 bases and J dropped 0; count of bases not matched to a gene: 6. The CDR3 loop spans 15 amino acids.

There are many counts of this clonotype. V gene TRBV13 combines with J gene TRBJ1-6; D not resolved. The CDR3 covers 16 residues. The germline CDR1 and CDR2 sequences are PRHDT and FYEKMQ (reference sequence). V dropped 3 bases and J dropped 9 bases, with 18 bases sitting between them. The CDR3 sequence is CASSFHLQLDSSPLHF. The CDR3, as DNA: TGTGCCAGCAGCTTCCATCTGCAACTGGATAGTTCACCCCTCCACTTT.